The rows below give T cell receptor beta chains drawn from one sample of a study of blood T cell repertoires in COVID-19. TCRdb keeps only in-frame clones here, not all; method: immunoSEQ multiplex PCR. In the table there are a few hundred thousand clones, about 90% of which are singletons. Specimen: PBMCs or T cells enriched from blood (not recorded which). These receptors originate from a man in his thirties or forties who had been exposed to COVID-19. Each CDR3 is given with its conserved first and last residue. Each record gives: V gene, D gene, clone size, J gene, CDR3 DNA, CDR3 protein. A D gene is named only where the DNA matches it firmly. The size entry is marked missing in some rows and otherwise reads once, few, many or a size class.

TRBV5-1	.	.	TRBJ2-2	TGCGCCAGCAGCGCCCTGGCAGGGCACACCGGGGAGCTGTTTTTT	CASSALAGHTGELFF
TRBV30	.	.	TRBJ1-2	TGTGCCTGGAGCGGGGTGAACTATGGCTACACCTTC	CAWSGVNYGYTF
TRBV2	.	.	TRBJ2-7	TGTGCCAGCAGTGAAGGGCAGGGTGGTACCTACGAGCAGTACTTC	CASSEGQGGTYEQYF
TRBV5-4	.	.	TRBJ2-7	TGTGCCAGCAGCCCCCCGGAGGTGGGCTTCTACGAGCAGTACTTC	CASSPPEVGFYEQYF
TRBV12-3/TRBV12-4	.	.	TRBJ1-5	TGTGCCAGCAGCCATACCGGTCCCCAGCATTTT	CASSHTGPQHF
TRBV18	.	.	TRBJ1-1	TGTGCCAGCTCACCACTCAGGGAAGAAGCTTTCTTT	CASSPLREEAFF
TRBV6-1	.	.	TRBJ2-6	TGTGCCAGCAGTGAAATCGGGGCTGGGGCCAACGTCCTGACTTTC	CASSEIGAGANVLTF
TRBV10-3	TRBD1	.	TRBJ2-7	TGTGCCATCAGTGGTCGGACAGGGTGGTACGAGCAGTACTTC	CAISGRTGWYEQYF
TRBV5-1	.	.	TRBJ2-7	TGCGCCAGCAGCACAGAGGGCCCTGGCTACGAGCAGTACTTC	CASSTEGPGYEQYF
TRBV11-2	.	.	TRBJ1-4	TGTGCCAGCAGCAACCTACGCCCGACATCTAATGAAAAACTGTTTTTT	CASSNLRPTSNEKLFF
TRBV9	.	.	TRBJ2-2	TGTGTAGGCGGGCAGAAGACCGGGGAGCTGTTTTTT	CVGGQKTGELFF
TRBV5-1	TRBD1	.	TRBJ2-2	TGCGCCAGCAGCCCGAGAGTTCGGACAGGTGAAACCGGGGAGCTGTTTTTT	CASSPRVRTGETGELFF
TRBV7-6	.	.	TRBJ2-1	TGTGCCAGCAGCTCACCCCGGGGGACGAGCATCTACAATGAGCAGTTCTTC	CASSSPRGTSIYNEQFF
TRBV30	.	.	TRBJ1-6	TGTGCCTGGAGCGCGGGGAGGGGGGCTAATTCACCCCTCCACTTT	CAWSAGRGANSPLHF
TRBV9	.	.	TRBJ2-2	TGTGCCAGCAGCGTCCCCTCGCTTTATCCGACTAGGAACACCGGGGAGCTGTTTTTT	CASSVPSLYPTRNTGELFF
TRBV11-3	TRBD2	.	TRBJ2-3	TGTGCCAGCAGTCTAGCGGCTAGCACAGATACGCAGTATTTT	CASSLAASTDTQYF
TRBV20-1	.	.	TRBJ1-4	TGCAGTGGTTTCAGGGATGAAAAACTGTTTTTT	CSGFRDEKLFF
TRBV2	.	.	TRBJ2-7	TGTGCCAACGGTGAGGGAGCCGAGCAGTACTTC	CANGEGAEQYF
TRBV6-5	TRBD1	.	TRBJ1-3	TGTGCCAGCAGAACAGACAGGGTCTCTGGAAACACCATATATTTT	CASRTDRVSGNTIYF
TRBV18	TRBD1	.	TRBJ1-1	TGTGCCAGCTCACCACCGACAGGGCGGTCTGAAGCTTTCTTT	CASSPPTGRSEAFF
TRBV5-4	.	.	TRBJ2-2	TGTGCCAGCAGCTCTTCAGGGTCCGGGGAGCTGTTTTTT	CASSSSGSGELFF
TRBV9	TRBD1	.	TRBJ2-3	TGTGCCAGCAGCACCAGGGGACAGCCGGATACGCAGTATTTT	CASSTRGQPDTQYF
TRBV21-1	.	.	TRBJ2-2	TGTGCCAGCAGCAACGGCACGCTGTCAGGGGTCCACACCGGGGAGCTGTTTTTT	CASSNGTLSGVHTGELFF
TRBV7-2	.	many	TRBJ1-5	TGTGCCAGCAGCTCAAATCAGCCCCAGCATTTT	CASSSNQPQHF
TRBV29-1	.	.	TRBJ1-1	TGCAGCGCCGCGGAGGGAGAAGGGACTGAAGCTTTCTTT	CSAAEGEGTEAFF
TRBV6-5	.	.	TRBJ2-7	TGTGCCAGCAGGCGACAGGGACTCTACGAGCAGTACTTC	CASRRQGLYEQYF
TRBV11-3	TRBD1	.	TRBJ2-7	TGTGCCAGCAGCGCCCCCGGGACAGGGTTCTACGAGCAGTACTTC	CASSAPGTGFYEQYF
TRBV12-3/TRBV12-4	.	.	TRBJ1-2	TGTGCCAGCAGTTTGGGACACCGGGGCTACACCTTC	CASSLGHRGYTF
TRBV24-1	.	.	TRBJ2-7	TGTGCCACCAGTGACTGGTCGATCCAATGGCCGGGCGAGCAGTACTTC	CATSDWSIQWPGEQYF
TRBV18	TRBD1	once	TRBJ2-7	TGTGCCAGCTCAGAGGGACAGACGTACGAGCAGTACTTC	CASSEGQTYEQYF
TRBV27	TRBD1	.	TRBJ2-1	TGTGCCAGCAGTGGCCGGGACAGCCACAATGAGCAGTTCTTC	CASSGRDSHNEQFF
TRBV7-2	.	.	TRBJ2-2	TGTGCCAGCAGCCTTGTCCGGACTGTCAACACCGGGGAGCTGTTTTTT	CASSLVRTVNTGELFF
TRBV19	.	.	TRBJ1-6	TGTGCCAGTAGGCAAAGGACGGGAAATAATTCACCCCTCCACTTT	CASRQRTGNNSPLHF